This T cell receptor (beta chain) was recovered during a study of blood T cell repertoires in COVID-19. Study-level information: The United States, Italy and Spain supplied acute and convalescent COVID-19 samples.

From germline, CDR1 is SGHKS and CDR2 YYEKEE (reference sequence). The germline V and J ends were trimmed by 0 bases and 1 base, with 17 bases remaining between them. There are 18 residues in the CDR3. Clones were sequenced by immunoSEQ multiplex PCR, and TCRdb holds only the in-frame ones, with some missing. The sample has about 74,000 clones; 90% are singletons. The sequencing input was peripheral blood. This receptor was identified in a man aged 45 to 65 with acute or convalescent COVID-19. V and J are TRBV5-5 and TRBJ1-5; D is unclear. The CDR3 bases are TGTGCCAGCAGCTTGGGACGGGCGGGCCGCGGGAGCAATCAGCCCCAGCATTTT. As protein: CASSLGRAGRGSNQPQHF.